This T cell receptor beta chain originates from a study of blood T cell repertoires in COVID-19. Here immunoSEQ multiplex PCR was the method, and the copy in TCRdb shows in-frame clones only, minus some. The data hold a few hundred thousand clones, with about 89% observed a single time. Source material: peripheral blood. The clonotype comes from a woman between 45 and 60 years old who had recovered from COVID-19.

The CDR3 reads CASSPTGTNYGYTF. The CDR3 region has the DNA TGTGCCAGCAGCCCGACAGGAACTAACTATGGCTACACCTTC. V and J are TRBV5-6 and TRBJ1-2, with a tentative D call TRBD1 (6 bases). Germline V gene lookup returns CDR1 SGHDT and CDR2 YYEEEE. The CDR3 is 14 amino acids. Trimming cost V 4 bases and J 0 bases, with 10 bases left between them.